This TCR beta chain appears in the sequencing data of a study of blood T cells in healthy people across ages. On the study more broadly: When template switching was applied, about one barcoded beta molecule was captured per two T cells.

PCR was performed a second time for about 6 to 12 cycles using a sample-barcoded 5' primer and a J-beta primer mix. MiXCR, run by TCRdb on the 5' RACE reads, gives a single entry per CDR3 protein. Of about 1,000,000 distinct CDR3 sequences in the sample, 40% to 50% were seen once. The study, taken as a whole, reports: Older individuals had lower TCR beta diversity per million T cells (the decline was roughly linear). Unknown CMV status may confound age-related changes in expanded clones.

This clonotype was detected a few times. The antigen remains undetermined. The TCR originated in a woman aged 55 to 70 in good health. The source material was blood.

CDR3 coding DNA: TGTGCCAGCAGCCCCCCCGACAGGGGGCTCGAGGAGACCCAGTACTTC. Encoded protein: CASSPPDRGLEETQYF. The rearrangement links TRBV7-9 to TRBJ2-5, with TRBD1 identical over 10 bases. V lost 5 bases to trimming and J lost 5 bases; unmatched junction nucleotides: 11. The CDR3 length is 16 residues. From germline, CDR1 is SEHNR and CDR2 FQNEAQ (reference sequence). Drawing the rest from reference TRBV7-9 and TRBJ2-5, the complete variable domain is DTGVSQNPRHKITKRGQNVTFRCDPISEHNRLYWYRQTLGQGPEFLTYFQNEAQLEKSRLLSDRFSAERPKGSFSTLEIQRTEQGDSAMYLCASSPPDRGLEETQYFGPGTRLLVL.